This T cell receptor beta chain was captured in a study of blood T cell repertoires in COVID-19. Study summary: Samples came from the United States, Italy and Spain, spanning acute and convalescent COVID-19. The cDNA or gDNA used as material had been derived from T cells, B-cell-depleted T cells, or PBMCs.

In the original analysis: Amplifying reference gene primers gave estimates of nucleated cell counts. Profiling relied on immunoSEQ multiplex PCR, and the TCRdb table lists in-frame clones only, not all of them. V and J calls and clone size follow that table, whereas D and trimming were derived from the DNA. The table records fewer than 250,000 clones, around 85% of them present only once. The TCR was taken from a woman aged 30 to 39 who had recovered from COVID-19. What was sequenced was PBMCs or T cells enriched from blood (not recorded which).

Here the CDR3 reads CASSLARDNNQPQHF. Here the CDR3 DNA reads TGTGCCAGCAGCTTAGCCCGGGACAACAATCAGCCCCAGCATTTT. V usage is TRBV7-9 and J usage is TRBJ1-5; possible D gene TRBD1, 6 bases. The V and J ends lost 0 bases and 3 bases respectively, with 9 bases between them. The CDR3 spans 15 residues. CDR1 is SEHNR, CDR2 FQNEAQ, per germline (reference sequence).